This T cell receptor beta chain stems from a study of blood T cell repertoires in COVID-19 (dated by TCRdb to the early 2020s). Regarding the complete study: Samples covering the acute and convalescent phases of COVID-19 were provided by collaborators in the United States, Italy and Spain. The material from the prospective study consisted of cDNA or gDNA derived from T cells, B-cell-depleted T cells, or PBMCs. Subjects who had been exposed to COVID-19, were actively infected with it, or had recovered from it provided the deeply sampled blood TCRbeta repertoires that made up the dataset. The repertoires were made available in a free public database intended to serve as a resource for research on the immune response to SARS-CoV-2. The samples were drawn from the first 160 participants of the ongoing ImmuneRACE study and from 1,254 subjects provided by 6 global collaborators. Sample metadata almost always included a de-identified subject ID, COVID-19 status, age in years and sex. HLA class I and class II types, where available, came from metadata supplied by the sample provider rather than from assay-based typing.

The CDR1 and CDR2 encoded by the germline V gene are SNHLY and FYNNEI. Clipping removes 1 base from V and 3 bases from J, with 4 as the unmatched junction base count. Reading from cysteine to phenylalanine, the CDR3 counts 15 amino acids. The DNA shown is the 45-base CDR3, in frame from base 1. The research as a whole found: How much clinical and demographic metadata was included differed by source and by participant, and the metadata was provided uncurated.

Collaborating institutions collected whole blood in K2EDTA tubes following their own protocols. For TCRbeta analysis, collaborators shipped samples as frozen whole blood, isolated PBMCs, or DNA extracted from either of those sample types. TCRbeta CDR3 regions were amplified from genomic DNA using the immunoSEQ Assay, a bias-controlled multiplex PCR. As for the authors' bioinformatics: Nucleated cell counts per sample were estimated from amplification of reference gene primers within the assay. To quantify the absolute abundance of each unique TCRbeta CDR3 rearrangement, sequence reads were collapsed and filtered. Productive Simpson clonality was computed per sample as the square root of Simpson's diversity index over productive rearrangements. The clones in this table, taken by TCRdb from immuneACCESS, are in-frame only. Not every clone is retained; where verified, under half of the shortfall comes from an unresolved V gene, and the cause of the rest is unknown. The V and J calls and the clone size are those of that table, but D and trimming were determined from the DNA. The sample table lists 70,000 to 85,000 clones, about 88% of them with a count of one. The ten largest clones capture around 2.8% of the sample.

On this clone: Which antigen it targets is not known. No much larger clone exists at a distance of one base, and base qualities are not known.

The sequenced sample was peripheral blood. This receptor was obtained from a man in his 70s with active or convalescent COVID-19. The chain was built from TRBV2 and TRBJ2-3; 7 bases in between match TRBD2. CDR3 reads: CASSEDGGRTDTQYF. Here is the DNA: TGTGCCAGCAGTGAAGACGGGGGGAGGACAGATACGCAGTATTTT.